This T cell receptor (beta chain) was obtained from a study of T cell responses to AZD1222 COVID-19 vaccine. Study results and caveats: Spike-wide vaccine-associated CD4 TCRs dominated at 160-218 and 743-854. Within unmutated variant regions lay the reported targets of nearly half of spike-specific TCRs.

The V gene's germline CDR1 is MDHEN and CDR2 SYDVKM. V trimming: 5 bases; J trimming: 7 bases; junction bases outside the gene matches: 7. This CDR3 has 15 residues. As to this clone: The antigen is unknown.

Profiling relied on immunoSEQ multiplex PCR, and the TCRdb table lists in-frame clones only, not all of them. The sample records 180,000 or so clones, approximately 91% being singletons. The rearrangement joins TRBV28 to TRBJ2-3; 12 positions match TRBD2. This specimen was peripheral blood, taken 28 days after the second AZD1222 dose. The TCR originated in an adult who received the AZD1222 COVID-19 vaccine. The CDR3 DNA follows: TGTGCCAGCAGTCCCCTAGCGGGAGGGTCAAATACGCAGTATTTT. Amino acid sequence: CASSPLAGGSNTQYF.